This entry lists 25 T cell receptor beta chains sequenced from one sample in a study of T-cell reconstitution after alpha-beta-depleted transplantation in children. Using unique molecular identifiers, the investigators prepared the TCRbeta library. Each CDR3 protein is one row after TCRdb ran MiXCR on the PCR reads. This repertoire shows 250,000 to 300,000 distinct CDR3 sequences, 11% found once; its top ten account for about a quarter. The starting material was peripheral blood, obtained 180 days after TCRalphabeta/CD19-depleted stem cell transplant. The receptors were gathered from a male patient aged 2-10 years who had a stem cell transplant for chronic granulomatous disease, so the T cells may come from the graft donor.

This clonotype was counted ten times or more. The chain has TRBV25-1 and TRBJ1-2, with TRBD1 matching over 9 bases. CDR3 length: 15 amino acids. V shed 2 bases, J shed 6 bases, and the junction held 7 bases outside the gene matches. The germline V gene encodes CDR1 MGHDK and CDR2 SYGVNS. This CDR3 is CASSEGIGTGNGYTF. The CDR3, as DNA: TGTGCCAGCAGTGAAGGTATCGGGACAGGGAATGGCTACACCTTC.

This clonotype was seen ten or more times. This chain connects TRBV3-1 to TRBJ2-5, with D perhaps matching TRBD2 (6 bases). The germline CDR1 and CDR2 sequences are LGHDT and YNNKEL (reference sequence). CDR3 length: 15 amino acids. Deletions cut 3 bases from V and 0 bases from J, with 11 bases between. The CDR3: CASSQGLRYQETQYF. In nucleotides, the CDR3 is TGTGCCAGCAGCCAGGGACTCCGGTACCAAGAGACCCAGTACTTC.

This clonotype was recorded at least ten times. The chain links TRBV7-9 to TRBJ2-5, with D tentatively TRBD1 (7 bases). V lost 0 bases, J lost 5 bases, and 16 bases lay in between. The CDR3 sequence is 16 residues long. CDR1 is SEHNR, CDR2 FQNEAQ, per germline (reference sequence). CDR3 loop: CASSLAPRRGRETQYF. CDR3 DNA sequence: TGTGCCAGCAGCTTAGCCCCGCGGAGGGGGCGGGAGACCCAGTACTTC.

About this clonotype: A much larger clone lies one base from this, so it may be a read error. V and J are TRBV5-5 and TRBJ2-7, with D maybe TRBD2 (6 bases). The germline CDR1 and CDR2 sequences are SGHKS and YYEKEE (reference sequence). This CDR3 is 11 amino acids long. The CDR3 DNA follows: TGTGGCAGCAGTTGGGGGGACGAGCAGTACTTC. It is translated as CGSSWGDEQYF.

This clonotype occurred many times. The J gene is TRBJ2-1, the V gene TRBV7-9; the D gene is possibly TRBD1 (6 bases). The CDR3 has 16 amino acids. V dropped 0 bases and J dropped 4 bases, with 13 bases sitting between them. Germline V gene data show CDR1 as SEHNR and CDR2 as FQNEAQ (reference sequence). CDR3 in amino acids: CASSLASARGYNEQFF. The CDR3 DNA reads as TGTGCCAGCAGCTTAGCCTCGGCCAGGGGTTACAATGAGCAGTTCTTC.

This clonotype showed up just a few times. The chain joins TRBV5-4 to TRBJ2-1; 9 bases are a match to TRBD2. The germline V gene has CDR1 SGHNT and CDR2 YYREEE (reference sequence). This CDR3 spans 16 amino acids. V shed 4 bases and J 2 bases; nucleotides not matched to a gene: 7. The CDR3 sequence is CASSRTLAGTYNEQFF. CDR3 nucleotides: TGTGCCAGCAGCCGGACCCTAGCGGGAACCTACAATGAGCAGTTCTTC.

This clonotype was found many times. The V call is TRBV29-1, the J call TRBJ2-1, with 7 nucleotides matching TRBD2. Germline CDR1 reads SQVTM; CDR2 reads ANQGSEA. CDR3 size: 14 residues. Trimming took 3 bases from V and 1 from J; bases not matched to a gene: 3. The CDR3 protein is CSVEASGSYNEQFF. The DNA for the CDR3 is TGCAGCGTTGAGGCTAGCGGTTCCTACAATGAGCAGTTCTTC.

A word on this clonotype: Given a much more abundant clone one base away, this may be a read error. The chain is built from TRBV7-2 and TRBJ2-3; no reliable D call. From germline, CDR1 is SGHTA and CDR2 FQGNSA. The CDR3 covers 14 residues. V was trimmed by 1 base and J by 2 bases, leaving 7 bases between them. The CDR3: CASSLVTPTDTQYF. In DNA, the CDR3 is TGTGCCAGCAGCTTAGTGACTCCCACAGATACGCAGTATTTT.

This chain links TRBV21-1 with TRBJ2-2; the table names TRBD1, a call not compared with the DNA. TRBV21-1 is a listed pseudogene. The CDR3 contains 17 residues. The chain's CDR3 is CASSKDPGQLNTGELFF. In DNA form, the CDR3 reads TGTGCCAGCAGCAAAGACCCGGGGCAACTGAACACCGGGGAGCTGTTTTTT.

This clonotype has a count of ten or more. The chain couples TRBV6-5 to TRBJ2-7; 11 nucleotides match TRBD1. This CDR3 has 16 amino acids. The trim removed 4 bases at V and 4 bases at J, leaving 9 bases unmatched. Germline-derived CDR1 and CDR2 are MNHEY and SVGAGI. The CDR3 DNA is TGTGCCAGCAGTTTAGGGGGGACAGGGGGTTCATACGAGCAGTACTTC. Translating gives CASSLGGTGGSYEQYF.

The sample holds many counts of this clonotype. The chain recombines TRBV29-1 with TRBJ2-7; D is ambiguous. Germline CDR1 and CDR2: SQVTM and ANQGSEA. The CDR3 length is 13 residues. V shed 4 bases and J shed 7 bases, with 17 bases lying between them. CDR3 protein: CSVAPDLDKEQYF. The CDR3 DNA sequence: TGCAGCGTTGCCCCGGACCTAGATAAAGAGCAGTACTTC.

In its sample, this clonotype was seen a few times. The V and J genes are TRBV2 and TRBJ2-4; no definite D call. Trimming cost V 1 base and J 0 bases, with 16 bases left between them. The CDR3 runs 18 residues. The V gene's germline CDR1 is SNHLY and CDR2 FYNNEI. CDR3 sequence (DNA): TGTGCCAGCAGTGAAGGCGCCGACCCTACGTTAGCCAAAAACATTCAGTACTTC. Its protein is CASSEGADPTLAKNIQYF. Filled out from reference TRBV2 and TRBJ2-4, the complete variable domain reads EPEVTQTPSHQVTQMGQEVILRCVPISNHLYFYWYRQILGQKVEFLVSFYNNEISEKSEIFDDQFSVERPDGSNFTLKIRSTKLEDSAMYFCASSEGADPTLAKNIQYFGAGTRLSVL.

Regarding this clonotype: A much larger clone sits a single nucleotide away, making a read error possible. The chain employs TRBV9 and TRBJ2-5; 7 bases agree with TRBD1. The germline V gene encodes CDR1 SGDLS and CDR2 YYNGEE. This CDR3 has 16 residues. CDR3 sequence (DNA): TGTGTCAGCAGCGTAGGCGTGACAGGGCCCCAAGAGACCCAGTACTTC. Residues: CVSSVGVTGPQETQYF.

The chain is built from TRBV20-1 and TRBJ2-1; 13 bases align to TRBD2. With 4 bases clipped from V and 0 bases from J, the junction kept 6 bases outside the gene matches. The length of the CDR3 is 17 residues. Germline V gene lookup returns CDR1 DFQATT and CDR2 SNEGSKA (reference sequence). The CDR3: CSATGLAGDVSYNEQFF. The CDR3 nucleotides are TGCAGTGCTACAGGACTAGCGGGAGACGTCTCCTACAATGAGCAGTTCTTC.

Only a few counts were recorded for this clonotype. The V gene is TRBV30, the J gene TRBJ2-1; D may be TRBD1 (5 bases). The germline gives CDR1 GTSNPN, CDR2 SVGIG (reference sequence). Trimming cost V 0 bases and J 7 bases, with 13 bases left between them. The CDR3 runs 14 residues. In DNA form, the CDR3 reads TGTGCCTGGAGTGTCTCGGGCAGGGCGAATGAGCAGTTCTTC. Translation gives CAWSVSGRANEQFF.

This clonotype was seen many times. The chain uses TRBV30 and TRBJ2-2; 7 bases fit TRBD1. Trimming took 5 bases from V and 6 from J; bases not matched to a gene: 9. This CDR3 has 14 residues. The germline V gene encodes CDR1 GTSNPN and CDR2 SVGIG (reference sequence). CDR3 sequence: CAWVYQGVSGELFF. The CDR3 region has the DNA TGTGCCTGGGTGTATCAGGGGGTGTCCGGGGAGCTGTTTTTT.

In its sample, this clonotype was seen a few times. The genes are TRBV2 and TRBJ2-7; the match to TRBD2 covers 7 bases. The V gene's germline CDR1 is SNHLY and CDR2 FYNNEI. V shed 4 bases, J shed 2 bases, and the junction held 5 bases outside the gene matches. This CDR3 region has 14 residues. Here the CDR3 reads CASSGLAEPYEQYF. CDR3 DNA sequence: TGTGCCAGCAGTGGGCTAGCGGAACCCTACGAGCAGTACTTC.

About this clonotype itself: This may arise from a read error, as a much more abundant clone is one base away. The V and J genes are TRBV29-1 and TRBJ1-3; D is unclear. CDR3 length equals 12 residues. CDR1 is SQVTM, CDR2 ANQGSEA, per germline. Between the trimmed V and J ends, which lost 5 bases and 2 bases, there was a span of 7 bases. CDR3 residues: CSVQGTGNTIYF. The CDR3 coding sequence is TGCAGCGTTCAAGGGACTGGAAACACCATATATTTT.

This clonotype was observed at least ten times. At one boundary the junction diverges from the germline segment, which might be a read error. The gene calls are TRBV6-4 and TRBJ1-6; D is unresolved. The CDR3 contains 13 residues. Germline V gives CDR1 MRHNA, CDR2 SNTAGT. CDR3: CASSETYNSPLHF. CDR3 nucleotide sequence: TGTGCCAGCAGTGAAACCTACAATTCACCCCTCCACTTT.

This clonotype was found many times. CDR3 DNA sequence: TGCGCCAGCAGCGAGGACGGCAATTCACCCCTCCACTTT. Encoded protein: CASSEDGNSPLHF. The V gene is TRBV5-1, the J gene TRBJ1-6; no clear D gene. The V end lost 4 bases, the J end lost 7 bases, and 9 bases lay between the germline ends. This CDR3 contains 13 residues. Germline loops: CDR1 SGHRS, CDR2 YFSETQ. The complete variable domain, with remaining parts taken from reference TRBV5-1 and TRBJ1-6, reads KAGVTQTPRYLIKTRGQQVTLSCSPISGHRSVSWYQQTPGQGLQFLFEYFSETQRNKGNFPGRFSGRQFSNSRSEMNVSTLELGDSALYLCASSEDGNSPLHFGNGTRLTVT.

This clonotype was seen many times. The J gene is TRBJ1-5, the V gene TRBV6-5; possibly TRBD1 for D (5 bases). CDR3 length equals 15 residues. From germline, CDR1 is MNHEY and CDR2 SVGAGI. V shed 7 bases and J shed 1 base, with 14 bases lying between them. The CDR3 reads CASNSQGKSNQPQHF. CDR3 DNA: TGTGCCAGCAATTCCCAGGGTAAGAGCAATCAGCCCCAGCATTTT.

This clonotype was observed at least ten times. The chain employs TRBV3-1 and TRBJ2-1; D ambiguous. CDR1 and CDR2 (germline): LGHDT, YNNKEL (reference sequence). This CDR3 is built from 13 residues. The V gene lost 2 bases and the J gene lost 10 bases, with 12 bases spanning the gap. DNA for the CDR3: TGTGCCAGCAGCCAACACCAGAGTGGGGAGCAGTTCTTC. Its protein is CASSQHQSGEQFF.

This clonotype was seen at least ten times. This chain uses TRBV15 with TRBJ2-7; D call uncertain. This CDR3 is built from 16 residues. Germline CDR1 and CDR2: LNHNV and YYDKDF (reference sequence). V was pared by 0 bases and J by 4 bases, with 16 bases between. CDR3 nucleotide sequence: TGTGCCACCAGCAGAGAGTTTGACTCCTGGAGATACGAGCAGTACTTC. It specifies CATSREFDSWRYEQYF.

A few counts support this clonotype. The DNA for the CDR3 is TGCAGTGTGCCAGCGGGCGGCACGCAGTATTTT. Protein sequence: CSVPAGGTQYF. The chain couples TRBV20-1 to TRBJ2-3, with a possible D match to TRBD2 (6 bases). The germline V and J ends were trimmed by 7 bases and 9 bases, with 14 bases remaining between them. Germline loops: CDR1 DFQATT, CDR2 SNEGSKA (reference sequence). The CDR3 is made up of 11 amino acids.

This clonotype was found many times. V gene TRBV5-1 combines with J gene TRBJ1-6, with D maybe TRBD1 (5 bases). This CDR3 comprises 15 residues. Germline V gene lookup returns CDR1 SGHRS and CDR2 YFSETQ. V lost 0 bases to trimming and J lost 7 bases, with 11 bases between them. The CDR3 nucleotides are TGCGCCAGCAGCTTGGTACAGGATCAAAATTCACCCCTCCACTTT. Translating gives CASSLVQDQNSPLHF.